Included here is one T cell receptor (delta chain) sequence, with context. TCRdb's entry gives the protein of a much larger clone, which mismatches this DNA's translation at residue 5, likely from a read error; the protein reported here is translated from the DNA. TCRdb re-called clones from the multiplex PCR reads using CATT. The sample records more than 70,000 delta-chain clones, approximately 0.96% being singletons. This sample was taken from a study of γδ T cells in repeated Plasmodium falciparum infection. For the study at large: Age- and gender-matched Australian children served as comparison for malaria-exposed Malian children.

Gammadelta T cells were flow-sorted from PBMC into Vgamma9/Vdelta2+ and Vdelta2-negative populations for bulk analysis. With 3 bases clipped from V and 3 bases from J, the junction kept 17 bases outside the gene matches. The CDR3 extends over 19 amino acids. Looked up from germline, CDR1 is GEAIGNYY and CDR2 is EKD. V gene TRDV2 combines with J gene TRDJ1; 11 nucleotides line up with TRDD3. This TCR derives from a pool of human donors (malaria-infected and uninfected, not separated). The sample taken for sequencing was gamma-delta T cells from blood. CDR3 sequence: CACDAVVMGDTRLADKLIF. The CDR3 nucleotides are TGTGCCTGTGACGCCGTGGTTATGGGGGATACGCGCCTGGCCGATAAACTCATCTTT.